These 23 T cell receptor beta chains were sequenced from one sample in a study of shared clonotypes between healthy human individuals. TCRdb's table, derived via immunoSEQ multiplex PCR, lists solely in-frame clones and lacks some. The sample carries some 1 million clones, about 75% recorded once. Sequencing was carried out using memory CD4+ T cells sorted from blood. Subset defined: CD45RA-negative fraction. Source of these receptors: a young man in good health.

The chain has TRBV6-1 and TRBJ1-4; D ambiguous. In germline, CDR1 is MNHNS, CDR2 SASEGT. Deletions cut 1 base from V and 4 bases from J, with 10 bases between. The CDR3 contains 15 residues. The chain's CDR3 is CASSEVPWVNEKLFF. As DNA, the CDR3 is TGTGCCAGCAGTGAAGTCCCTTGGGTTAATGAAAAACTGTTTTTT.

The chain employs TRBV2 and TRBJ2-3; 9 nucleotides line up with TRBD1. Germline V gene sequence: CDR1 SNHLY, CDR2 FYNNEI. V was pared by 4 bases and J by 3 bases, with 8 bases of the junction left unmatched. CDR3 length: 16 amino acids. The CDR3 coding sequence is TGTGCCAGCAGTGTAGTACCGGGACAGGGAACAGATACGCAGTATTTT. Encoded protein: CASSVVPGQGTDTQYF.

The chain has TRBV6-1 and TRBJ2-2, with D uncertain. CDR1 is MNHNS, CDR2 SASEGT, per germline. Trimming cost V 6 bases and J 4 bases, with 9 bases left between them. CDR3 length: 13 residues. The CDR3 coding sequence is TGTGCCAGCAGCCCCCGAACCACCGGGGAGCTGTTTTTT. As protein: CASSPRTTGELFF.

The chain employs TRBV7-2 and TRBJ2-7; TRBD1 agrees at 7 bases. Germline CDR1 and CDR2: SGHTA and FQGNSA. V lost 4 bases to trimming and J lost 3 bases; unmatched junction nucleotides: 12. The CDR3 spans 16 residues. The CDR3 DNA reads TGTGCCAGCAGCTCCCGGGACAGAACTGGGCTCTACGAGCAGTACTTC. This translates into CASSSRDRTGLYEQYF.

The chain links TRBV7-6 to TRBJ2-3; no clear D gene. Between the trimmed V and J ends, which lost 2 bases and 13 bases, there was a span of 16 bases. Germline V lookup: CDR1 SGHVS, CDR2 FNYEAQ. This CDR3 has 13 amino acids. In DNA form, the CDR3 reads TGTGCCAGCAGCTTAAATAGGCTAGAGGTGAAGTATTTT. Translation gives CASSLNRLEVKYF.

The chain joins TRBV6-5 to TRBJ1-2; possible D gene TRBD1, 5 bases. The CDR3 contains 15 residues. CDR1 is MNHEY and CDR2 is SVGAGI in the germline V gene. V was cut by 6 bases and J by 4 bases, with 18 bases left in between. The CDR3, as DNA: TGTGCCAGCAGCCCCGAGCCCCAGGGCCTCTATGGCTACACCTTC. Residues: CASSPEPQGLYGYTF.

The chain employs TRBV25-1 and TRBJ1-2, with D uncertain. Germline CDR1 reads MGHDK; CDR2 reads SYGVNS. Trimming removed 2 bases at V and 5 bases at J, with 9 bases between. The CDR3 is made up of 13 amino acids. CDR3 protein: CASSEGSGYGYTF. The CDR3, as DNA: TGTGCCAGCAGTGAAGGGAGCGGTTATGGCTACACCTTC.

J is TRBJ1-4 and V is TRBV5-4, with D maybe TRBD1 (5 bases). The CDR3 is made up of 15 amino acids. The germline CDR1 and CDR2 sequences are SGHNT and YYREEE (reference sequence). The ends were cut back, 1 base at V and 5 bases at J, with 12 bases in the middle. CDR3 in amino acids: CASSLTGGGNEKLFF. CDR3 DNA: TGTGCCAGCAGCTTGACTGGGGGGGGGAATGAAAAACTGTTTTTT.

The chain is built from TRBV10-3 and TRBJ2-7; possibly TRBD2 for D (7 bases). This CDR3 is built from 14 residues. Trimming took 6 bases from V and 7 from J, leaving 19 bases between them. CDR1 is ENHRY and CDR2 is SYGVKD in the germline V gene. The CDR3 bases are TGTGCCATCAGCCTGGGGGGGCCAACGGGGGAGCAGTACTTC. It is translated as CAISLGGPTGEQYF.

The chain recombines TRBV6-5 with TRBJ1-1; the D is unclear. The V gene lost 4 bases and the J gene lost 8 bases, with 14 bases spanning the gap. This CDR3 is 13 amino acids long. Germline CDR1 and CDR2: MNHEY and SVGAGI. The CDR3 nucleotides read TGTGCCAGCAGTTCCAGCTTACAGCTCGAAGCTTTCTTT. Its protein product is CASSSSLQLEAFF.

On this clone: A single base separates this from a much larger clone, so it may be a read error. The chain is built from TRBV19 and TRBJ1-5; maybe TRBD1 (6 bases). This CDR3 is 16 amino acids long. Germline-derived CDR1 and CDR2 are LNHDA and SQIVND (reference sequence). The DNA of the CDR3 is TGTGCCAGTAGTAAGACCACAGGGAATAGCGATCAGCCCCAGCATTTT. As protein: CASSKTTGNSDQPQHF.

This chain connects TRBV7-2 to TRBJ1-6; 7 bases map to TRBD1. V shed 1 base and J 17 bases; nucleotides not matched to a gene: 11. Germline CDR1 SGHTA, CDR2 FQGNSA. The CDR3 has 14 amino acids. CDR3 DNA sequence: TGTGCCAGCAGCTTAGTTGGGGACACCGGGACAGTCCACTTT. It codes for CASSLVGDTGTVHF.

The chain joins TRBV30 to TRBJ1-2; tentatively, D is TRBD1 (6 bases). This CDR3 spans 13 amino acids. Germline CDR1 is GTSNPN and CDR2 is SVGIG (reference sequence). Trimming removed 5 bases at V and 4 bases at J, with 14 bases between. In nucleotides, the CDR3 is TGTGCCTGGGGCTGGGGGCAGATCTATGGCTACACCTTC. Amino acids: CAWGWGQIYGYTF. Full variable domain (rest looked up from reference TRBV30 and TRBJ1-2): SQTIHQWPATLVQPVGSPLSLECTVEGTSNPNLYWYRQAAGRGLQLLFYSVGIGQISSEVPQNLSASRPQDRQFILSSKKLLLSDSGFYLCAWGWGQIYGYTFGSGTRLTVV.

CDR3: CTSSPLETRSWSTEAFF. Written as DNA, the CDR3 is TGCACCAGCAGCCCCCTCGAAACCAGGAGCTGGAGCACTGAAGCTTTCTTT. This chain connects TRBV1 to TRBJ1-1. TRBV1 is a known pseudogene. CDR3 length: 17 residues.

This rearrangement joins TRBV7-5 to TRBJ2-7; TRBD1 is taken as the D call from the table, unchecked against the DNA. TRBV7-5 is a pseudogene locus. The CDR3 length is 13 residues. CDR3 coding DNA: TGTGCCAGAAGCTCGGGACAGTCCCACGAGCAGTACTTC. Encoded protein: CARSSGQSHEQYF.

On this clone: In the same sample, other DNA sequences code for this CDR3. The gene calls are TRBV6-1 and TRBJ1-1, with TRBD1 matching over 8 bases. The CDR3 has 14 residues. The germline V gene encodes CDR1 MNHNS and CDR2 SASEGT. V lost 4 bases to trimming and J lost 4 bases; unmatched junction nucleotides: 5. CDR3 residues: CASSAQGGSTEAFF. The CDR3 DNA is TGTGCCAGCAGTGCACAGGGGGGGAGCACTGAAGCTTTCTTT.

The J gene is TRBJ1-1, the V gene TRBV18, with a tentative D call TRBD1 (6 bases). With 0 bases removed from V and 0 bases from J, the gap between germline ends came to 14 bases. Per the germline V gene, CDR1 is KGHSH and CDR2 is LQKENI. The CDR3 length is 17 residues. CDR3 loop: CASSPPYSGGMNTEAFF. The DNA of the CDR3 is TGTGCCAGCTCACCACCGTATTCCGGGGGCATGAACACTGAAGCTTTCTTT.

This clone was counted between two and nine times. The V call is TRBV2, the J call TRBJ1-4; 11 bases are shared with TRBD1. The length of the CDR3 is 16 residues. Germline lookup yields CDR1 SNHLY and CDR2 FYNNEI. The V and J ends lost 6 bases and 4 bases, in that order; junction bases with no gene match: 7. CDR3 residues: CASSGRTGGFNEKLFF. The CDR3 region has the DNA TGTGCCAGCAGCGGCAGGACAGGGGGCTTTAATGAAAAACTGTTTTTT.

The V gene is TRBV7-9, the J gene TRBJ2-2, with 8 bases matching TRBD1. The CDR3 loop spans 14 amino acids. After removal of 7 bases from V and 0 bases from J, the junction contained 1 base not matched to a gene. The V gene's germline CDR1 is SEHNR and CDR2 FQNEAQ (reference sequence). The CDR3 DNA reads TGTGCCAGCACACAGGGGGCGAACACCGGGGAGCTGTTTTTT. This translates into CASTQGANTGELFF. Based on the CDR3 plus reference TRBV7-9 and TRBJ2-2, the full variable domain is DTGVSQNPRHKITKRGQNVTFRCDPISEHNRLYWYRQTLGQGPEFLTYFQNEAQLEKSRLLSDRFSAERPKGSFSTLEIQRTEQGDSAMYLCASTQGANTGELFFGEGSRLTVL.

The chain recombines TRBV10-3 with TRBJ2-5; tentatively, D is TRBD2 (6 bases). V gave up 6 bases and J gave up 5 bases, with 13 bases separating them. The CDR3 is 13 amino acids. Germline V gene lookup returns CDR1 ENHRY and CDR2 SYGVKD. The CDR3 loop reads CAISLGAGETQYF. CDR3 in DNA: TGTGCCATCAGCCTAGGGGCGGGGGAGACCCAGTACTTC.

The chain uses TRBV6-6 and TRBJ1-5; possibly TRBD1 for D (5 bases). CDR1 and CDR2 (germline): MNHNY, SVGAGI (reference sequence). This CDR3 comprises 14 residues. V lost 2 bases, J lost 7 bases, and 12 bases lay in between. The CDR3 coding sequence is TGTGCCAGCAGTTACCAGGGTCTTGGGCAGCCCCAGCATTTT. Amino acids: CASSYQGLGQPQHF.

The rearrangement uses TRBV19 and TRBJ2-7, with D hard to call. This CDR3 comprises 13 residues. Trimming removed 6 bases from V and 5 bases from J, with 14 bases in between. Germline V gene data show CDR1 as LNHDA and CDR2 as SQIVND (reference sequence). CDR3 protein: CASSSGYLNEQYF. DNA for the CDR3: TGTGCCAGTAGCTCCGGGTACTTAAACGAGCAGTACTTC.

This chain links TRBV9 with TRBJ2-5; 9 bases line up with TRBD2. V trimming: 1 base; J trimming: 2 bases; junction bases outside the gene matches: 3. The CDR3 consists of 15 residues. CDR1 and CDR2 from the germline V gene are SGDLS and YYNGEE. CDR3 loop: CASSVLAGLQETQYF. CDR3 bases: TGTGCCAGCAGCGTACTAGCGGGGCTACAAGAGACCCAGTACTTC.